These T cell receptor beta chains were read from a single sample in a study of cytomegalovirus exposure and HLA in healthy donors. Data came from immunoSEQ multiplex PCR; TCRdb stores just in-frame clones and leaves some out. The sample shows 90,000 to 150,000 clones, approximately 75% of them seen only once. Sequencing used PBMCs. The source of these receptors is a man aged 40-49 years in good health and CMV-seronegative. The CDR3 runs from the conserved cysteine through the conserved F or W. The D gene is left open where the match is weak. A clone size is listed for some rows: how often the clone was seen (once, few, many), or a class if it is expanded.

TRBJ2-7,TRBV5-6,.,medium-sized,CAGSALGYEQYF,TGTGCCGGAAGCGCTCTCGGGTACGAGCAGTACTTC
TRBJ1-2,TRBV28,TRBD1,.,CASGTAPNYGYTF,TGTGCCAGCGGGACAGCTCCCAACTATGGCTACACCTTC
TRBJ2-3,TRBV5-4,TRBD2,.,CASSPTSSGLDTQYF,TGTGCCAGCAGTCCAACTAGTAGCGGGTTAGATACGCAGTATTTT
TRBJ1-3,TRBV6-5,.,.,CASRSYSSGNTIYF,TGTGCCAGCAGATCCTACAGCTCTGGAAACACCATATATTTT
TRBJ2-1,TRBV5-1,.,.,CASGLTGSGRFF,TGCGCCAGCGGTCTGACAGGTTCAGGCAGGTTCTTC
TRBJ1-3,TRBV10-3,.,.,CAISDGTNSGNTIYF,TGTGCCATCAGCGACGGGACTAACTCTGGAAACACCATATATTTT
TRBJ2-5,TRBV6-4,.,.,CASSEVEGETQYF,TGTGCCAGCAGTGAGGTGGAGGGAGAGACCCAGTACTTC
TRBJ1-5,TRBV5-1,.,.,CASSSQVGQPQHF,TGCGCCAGCAGCTCCCAGGTTGGCCAGCCCCAGCATTTT
TRBJ2-5,TRBV10-1,TRBD1,.,CAIVGKGAGETQYF,TGCGCTATTGTCGGGAAGGGGGCAGGGGAGACCCAGTACTTC
TRBJ2-7,TRBV7-9,TRBD2,few,CASSLPTSGGARYEQYF,TGTGCCAGCAGCCTCCCGACTAGCGGGGGGGCTAGGTACGAGCAGTACTTC
TRBJ2-7,TRBV6-5,TRBD1,.,CASRAYQGARDEQYF,TGTGCCAGCAGGGCTTACCAGGGGGCCAGGGACGAGCAGTACTTC
TRBJ1-2,TRBV27,TRBD1,.,CASSLSTGGLYGYTF,TGTGCCAGCAGTTTATCAACAGGGGGACTCTATGGCTACACCTTC
TRBJ2-5,TRBV5-1,.,.,CASSLGLTQETQYF,TGCGCCAGCAGCTTAGGACTGACCCAAGAGACCCAGTACTTC
TRBJ1-6,TRBV7-3,.,.,CASSYPQGPLHF,TGTGCCAGCAGCTACCCCCAGGGACCCCTCCACTTT
TRBJ1-2,TRBV18,.,once,CASSPPGPWGYTF,TGTGCCAGCTCACCACCCGGTCCGTGGGGCTACACCTTC
TRBJ2-2,TRBV9,.,.,CASARGVNTGELFF,TGTGCCAGCGCCAGGGGAGTGAACACCGGGGAGCTGTTTTTT
TRBJ2-3,TRBV6-5,TRBD2,.,CASSYRLATTDTQYF,TGTGCCAGCAGTTACCGACTAGCGACCACAGATACGCAGTATTTT
TRBJ2-6,TRBV5-1,.,.,CASSLDISGANVLTF,TGCGCCAGCAGCTTGGATATCTCTGGGGCCAACGTCCTGACTTTC
TRBJ2-2,TRBV2,.,few,CASRYTGAGELFF,TGTGCCAGCAGGTACACAGGAGCCGGGGAGCTGTTTTTT
TRBJ1-1,TRBV7-9,.,.,CASSLGREGFQAFF,TGTGCCAGCAGCTTAGGTCGAGAGGGATTCCAAGCTTTCTTT
TRBJ1-5,TRBV5-5,.,.,CASSQNTPRGLNNQPQHF,TGTGCCAGCAGCCAAAATACCCCTCGGGGATTGAACAATCAGCCCCAGCATTTT
TRBJ2-7,TRBV30,.,.,CAWSAQTGYEQYF,TGTGCCTGGAGTGCTCAAACAGGTTACGAGCAGTACTTC
TRBJ2-1,TRBV30,.,.,CGSSDPLLRQFF,TGTGGCTCTAGTGATCCTCTGCTGCGGCAGTTCTTC
TRBJ1-2,TRBV4-2,.,.,CASSQDLPGEGYTF,TGTGCCAGCAGCCAAGATCTGCCAGGGGAAGGCTACACCTTC
TRBJ2-2,TRBV6-6,TRBD2,.,CASSTRAGGLGGELFF,TGTGCCAGCAGTACAAGGGCGGGAGGGCTAGGCGGGGAGCTGTTTTTT
TRBJ1-1,TRBV10-3,TRBD1,.,CASQLIGTGNTEAFF,TGTGCCAGCCAACTAATCGGGACAGGGAACACTGAAGCTTTCTTT
TRBJ1-5,TRBV30,.,.,CAWSVGVINQPQHF,TGTGCCTGGAGTGTCGGAGTCATTAATCAGCCCCAGCATTTT
TRBJ1-1,TRBV5-4,TRBD1,.,CASSLGGTGVNTEAFF,TGTGCCAGCAGCTTGGGTGGGACAGGGGTGAACACTGAAGCTTTCTTT
TRBJ2-3,TRBV30,TRBD2,.,CTCGKLRGGDTQYF,TGTACCTGCGGGAAACTGCGGGGGGGAGATACGCAGTATTTT
TRBJ1-4,TRBV27,TRBD1,.,CASSPVGTDEKLFF,TGTGCCAGCAGCCCCGTGGGGACAGATGAAAAACTGTTTTTT
TRBJ2-5,TRBV7-7,TRBD1,.,CASSLEGAIETQYF,TGTGCCAGCAGCTTAGAGGGGGCTATCGAGACCCAGTACTTC
TRBJ2-7,TRBV27,TRBD2,.,CASSNLGGPVEQYF,TGTGCCAGCAGTAATCTGGGAGGGCCCGTGGAGCAGTACTTC